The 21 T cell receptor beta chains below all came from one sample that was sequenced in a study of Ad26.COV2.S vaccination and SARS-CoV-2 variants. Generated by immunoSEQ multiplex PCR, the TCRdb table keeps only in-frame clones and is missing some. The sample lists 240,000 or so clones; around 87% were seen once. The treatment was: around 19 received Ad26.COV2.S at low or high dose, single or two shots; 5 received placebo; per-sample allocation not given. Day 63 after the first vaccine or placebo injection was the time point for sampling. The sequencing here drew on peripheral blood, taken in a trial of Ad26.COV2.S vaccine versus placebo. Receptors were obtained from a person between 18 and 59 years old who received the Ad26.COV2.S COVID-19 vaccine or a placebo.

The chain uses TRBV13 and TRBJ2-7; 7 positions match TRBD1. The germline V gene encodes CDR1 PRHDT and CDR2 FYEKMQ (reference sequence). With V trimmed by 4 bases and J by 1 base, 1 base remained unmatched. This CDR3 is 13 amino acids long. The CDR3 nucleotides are TGTGCCAGCAGCTGGGGACAGTCCTACGAGCAGTACTTC. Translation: CASSWGQSYEQYF.

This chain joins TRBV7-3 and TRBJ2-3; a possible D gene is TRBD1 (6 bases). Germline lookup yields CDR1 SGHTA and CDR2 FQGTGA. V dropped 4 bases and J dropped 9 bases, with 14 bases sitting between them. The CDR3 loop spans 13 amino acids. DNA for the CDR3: TGTGCCAGCAGCTCCCCACAGGGCGAAACGCAGTATTTT. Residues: CASSSPQGETQYF.

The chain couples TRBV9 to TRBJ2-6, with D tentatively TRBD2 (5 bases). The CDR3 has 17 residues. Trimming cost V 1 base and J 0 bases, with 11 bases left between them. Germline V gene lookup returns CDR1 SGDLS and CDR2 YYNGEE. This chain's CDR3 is CASSVMTGSSGANVLTF. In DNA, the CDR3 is TGTGCCAGCAGCGTAATGACGGGGAGCTCTGGGGCCAACGTCCTGACTTTC.

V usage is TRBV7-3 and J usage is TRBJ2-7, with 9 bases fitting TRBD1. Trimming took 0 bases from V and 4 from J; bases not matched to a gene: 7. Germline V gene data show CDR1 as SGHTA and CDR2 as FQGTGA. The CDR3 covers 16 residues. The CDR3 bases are TGTGCCAGCAGCTTAACTGTCTGGGACAGGGAGTACGAGCAGTACTTC. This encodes CASSLTVWDREYEQYF. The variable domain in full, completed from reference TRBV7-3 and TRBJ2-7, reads GAGVSQTPSNKVTEKGKYVELRCDPISGHTALYWYRQSLGQGPEFLIYFQGTGAADDSGLPNDRFFAVRPEGSVSTLKIQRTERGDSAVYLCASSLTVWDREYEQYFGPGTRLTVT.

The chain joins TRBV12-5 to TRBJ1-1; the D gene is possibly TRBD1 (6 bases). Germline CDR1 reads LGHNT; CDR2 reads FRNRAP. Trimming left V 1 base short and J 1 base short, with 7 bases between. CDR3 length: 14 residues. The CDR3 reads CASGLGGQNTEAFF. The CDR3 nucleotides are TGTGCTAGTGGTTTGGGGGGACAGAACACTGAAGCTTTCTTT.

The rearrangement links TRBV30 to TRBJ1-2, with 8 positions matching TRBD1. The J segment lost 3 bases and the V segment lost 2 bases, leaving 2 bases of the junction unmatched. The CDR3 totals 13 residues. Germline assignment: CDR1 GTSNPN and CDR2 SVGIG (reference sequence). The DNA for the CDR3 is TGTGCCTGGAGTACGACAGGGGACTATGGCTACACCTTC. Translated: CAWSTTGDYGYTF.

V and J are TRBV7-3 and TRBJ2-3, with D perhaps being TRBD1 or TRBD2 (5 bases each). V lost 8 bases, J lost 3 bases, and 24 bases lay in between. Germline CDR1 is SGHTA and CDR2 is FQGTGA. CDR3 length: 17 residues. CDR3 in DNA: TGTGCCAGCGGCCCTGGGGAGAGCTTTAGGGGTACAGATACGCAGTATTTT. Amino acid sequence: CASGPGESFRGTDTQYF.

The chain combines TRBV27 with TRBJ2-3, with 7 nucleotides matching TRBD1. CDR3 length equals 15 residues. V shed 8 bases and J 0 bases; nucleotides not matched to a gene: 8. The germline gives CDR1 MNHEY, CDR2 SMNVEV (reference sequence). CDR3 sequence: CASGRQGTSTDTQYF. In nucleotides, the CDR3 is TGTGCCAGCGGGCGACAGGGCACTAGCACAGATACGCAGTATTTT.

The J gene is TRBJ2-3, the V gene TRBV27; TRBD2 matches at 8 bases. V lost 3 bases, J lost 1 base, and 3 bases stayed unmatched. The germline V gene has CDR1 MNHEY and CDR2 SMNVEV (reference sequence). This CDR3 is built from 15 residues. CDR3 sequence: CASSLRAGGTDTQYF. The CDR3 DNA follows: TGTGCCAGCAGTTTGCGAGCGGGGGGCACAGATACGCAGTATTTT.

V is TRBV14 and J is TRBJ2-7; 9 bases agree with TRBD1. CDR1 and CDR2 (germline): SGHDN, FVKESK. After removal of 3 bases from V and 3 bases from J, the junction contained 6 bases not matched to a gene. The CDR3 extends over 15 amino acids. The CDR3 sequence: CASSQGQGSYYEQYF. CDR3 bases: TGTGCCAGCAGCCAGGGACAGGGAAGTTACTACGAGCAGTACTTC.

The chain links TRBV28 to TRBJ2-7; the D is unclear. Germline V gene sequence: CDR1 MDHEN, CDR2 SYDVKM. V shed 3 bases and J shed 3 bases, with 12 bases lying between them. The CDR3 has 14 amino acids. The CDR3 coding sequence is TGTGCCAGCAGTTTGGACCCAGATCACTACGAGCAGTACTTC. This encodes CASSLDPDHYEQYF.

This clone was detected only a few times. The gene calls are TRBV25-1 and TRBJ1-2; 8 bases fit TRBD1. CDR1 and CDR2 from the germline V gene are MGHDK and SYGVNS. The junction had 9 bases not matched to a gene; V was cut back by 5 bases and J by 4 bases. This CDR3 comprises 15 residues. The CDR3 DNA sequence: TGTGCCAGCAGTATGCCGGGACAGGACATCTATGGCTACACCTTC. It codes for CASSMPGQDIYGYTF.

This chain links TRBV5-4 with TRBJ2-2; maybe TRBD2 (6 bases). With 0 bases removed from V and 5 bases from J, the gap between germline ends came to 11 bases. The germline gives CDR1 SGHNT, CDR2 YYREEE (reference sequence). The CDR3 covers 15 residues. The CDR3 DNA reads TGTGCCAGCAGCTTGGGTGGAGGGATGACCGGGGAGCTGTTTTTT. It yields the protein CASSLGGGMTGELFF.

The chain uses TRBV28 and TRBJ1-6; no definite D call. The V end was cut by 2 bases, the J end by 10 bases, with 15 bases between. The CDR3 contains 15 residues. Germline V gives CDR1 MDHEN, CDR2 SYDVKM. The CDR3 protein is CASSLRLTPDSPLHF. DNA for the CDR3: TGTGCCAGCAGTTTACGGCTGACACCAGACTCACCCCTCCACTTT.

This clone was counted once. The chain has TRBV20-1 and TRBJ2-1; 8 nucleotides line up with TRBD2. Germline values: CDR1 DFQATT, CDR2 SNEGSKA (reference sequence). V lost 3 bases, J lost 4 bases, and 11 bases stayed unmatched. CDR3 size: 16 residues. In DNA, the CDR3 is TGCAGTGCTAGTAGCGAGGGGCGGGGGGCATACAATGAGCAGTTCTTC. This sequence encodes CSASSEGRGAYNEQFF.

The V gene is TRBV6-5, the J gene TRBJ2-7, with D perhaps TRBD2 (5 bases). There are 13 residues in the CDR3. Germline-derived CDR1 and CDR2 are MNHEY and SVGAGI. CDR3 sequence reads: CLTKTGVSYEQYF. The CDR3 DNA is TGTCTGACTAAGACTGGAGTTTCCTACGAGCAGTACTTC.

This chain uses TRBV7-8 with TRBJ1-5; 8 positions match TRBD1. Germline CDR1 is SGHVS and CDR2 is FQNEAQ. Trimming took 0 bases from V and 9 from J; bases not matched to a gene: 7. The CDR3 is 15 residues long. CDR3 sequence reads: CASSLAGTGLGPQHF. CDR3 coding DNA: TGTGCCAGCAGCTTAGCCGGGACAGGCCTAGGGCCCCAGCATTTT.

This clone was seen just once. The CDR3 is CASSYSQVGTEAFF. The CDR3 region has the DNA TGTGCCAGCAGTTATTCGCAGGTGGGCACTGAAGCTTTCTTT. The V call is TRBV6-5, the J call TRBJ1-1; D not certain. The germline gives CDR1 MNHEY, CDR2 SVGAGI. The CDR3 is made up of 14 amino acids. V lost 3 bases to trimming and J lost 4 bases, with 12 bases between them.

CDR3 nucleotides: TGTGCCAGCAGCGTAGCAGGGGATGATTCACCCCTCCACTTT. This sequence encodes CASSVAGDDSPLHF. This chain links TRBV9 with TRBJ1-6, with D perhaps TRBD1 (6 bases). This CDR3 comprises 14 residues. V lost 0 bases, J lost 8 bases, and 9 bases lay in between. Germline V gene data show CDR1 as SGDLS and CDR2 as YYNGEE.

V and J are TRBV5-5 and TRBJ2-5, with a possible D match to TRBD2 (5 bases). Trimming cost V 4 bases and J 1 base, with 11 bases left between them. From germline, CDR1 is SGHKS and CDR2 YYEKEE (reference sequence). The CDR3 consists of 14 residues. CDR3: CASSPALAQETQYF. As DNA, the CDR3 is TGTGCCAGCAGCCCGGCTCTAGCCCAAGAGACCCAGTACTTC. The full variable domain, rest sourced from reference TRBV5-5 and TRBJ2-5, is DAGVTQSPTHLIKTRGQQVTLRCSPISGHKSVSWYQQVLGQGPQFIFQYYEKEERGRGNFPDRFSARQFPNYSSELNVNALLLGDSALYLCASSPALAQETQYFGPGTRLLVL.

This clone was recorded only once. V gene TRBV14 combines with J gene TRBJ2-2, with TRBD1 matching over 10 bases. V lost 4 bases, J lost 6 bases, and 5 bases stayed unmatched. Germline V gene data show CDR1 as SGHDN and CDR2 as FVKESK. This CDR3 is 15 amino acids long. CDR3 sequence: CASSPGTGVAGELFF. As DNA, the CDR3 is TGTGCCAGCAGCCCCGGGACAGGGGTAGCCGGGGAGCTGTTTTTT.